Given below is one TCR beta chain in context. These data are taken from a study of blood T cell repertoires in COVID-19. The study recruited people aged about 18 to 95 years across some 23 US areas. Germline CDR1 and CDR2: MDHEN and SYDVKM. The V gene lost 3 bases and the J gene lost 2 bases, with 7 bases spanning the gap. The CDR3 has 13 amino acids. Repertoires were generated with immunoSEQ multiplex PCR, while TCRdb's copy carries only in-frame clones and drops some. Altogether around 280,000 clones are present, roughly 90% being singletons, with the ten largest covering 1.5% to 2%. The chain has TRBV28 and TRBJ2-5; perhaps TRBD1 as D (6 bases). Sample: PBMCs or T cells enriched from blood (not recorded which). The origin of this receptor is a woman under 30 with acute COVID-19. CDR3 residues: CASSFQGQETQYF. CDR3 nucleotides: TGTGCCAGCAGTTTCCAGGGGCAAGAGACCCAGTACTTC.